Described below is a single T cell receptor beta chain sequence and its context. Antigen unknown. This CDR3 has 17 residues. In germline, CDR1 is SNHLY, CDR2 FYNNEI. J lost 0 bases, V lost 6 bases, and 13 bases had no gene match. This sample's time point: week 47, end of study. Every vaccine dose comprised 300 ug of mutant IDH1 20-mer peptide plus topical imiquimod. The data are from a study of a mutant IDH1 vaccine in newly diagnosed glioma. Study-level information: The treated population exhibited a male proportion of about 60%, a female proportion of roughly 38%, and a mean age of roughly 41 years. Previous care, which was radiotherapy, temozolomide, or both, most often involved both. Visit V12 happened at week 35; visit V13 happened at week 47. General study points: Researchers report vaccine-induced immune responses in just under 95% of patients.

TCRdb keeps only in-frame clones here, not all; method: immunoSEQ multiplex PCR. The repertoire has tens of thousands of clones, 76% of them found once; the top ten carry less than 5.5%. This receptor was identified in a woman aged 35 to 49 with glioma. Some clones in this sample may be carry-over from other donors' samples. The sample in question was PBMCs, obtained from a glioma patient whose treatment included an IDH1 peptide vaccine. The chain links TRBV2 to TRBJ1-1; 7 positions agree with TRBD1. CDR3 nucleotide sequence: TGTGCCAGCAGGGACTGGCGGGACAGCCTTATGAACACTGAAGCTTTCTTT. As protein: CASRDWRDSLMNTEAFF.